This passage covers 22 T cell receptor beta chains from one sample sequenced in a study of Ad26.COV2.S vaccination and SARS-CoV-2 variants (dated by TCRdb to about 2021). The library was prepared using the immunoSEQ multiplex PCR assay. The table was pulled from immuneACCESS by TCRdb, which kept in-frame rearrangements only. Such tables lose some clones; where checked, under half of the loss comes from unresolved V genes, and the rest has no known cause. This sample comprises hundreds of thousands of clones, about nine tenths of them detected only once. Jointly, the top ten make up about 3% of the sample. This specimen's treatment or condition label, per the study, means: over 15 received Ad26.COV2.S at low or high dose, single or two shots; roughly 5 received placebo; per-sample allocation not given. For vaccine and placebo recipients, the sequenced repertoires came from samples collected on day 63 after the first injection.

The specimen was peripheral blood, collected in a trial of Ad26.COV2.S vaccine versus placebo. The receptors were sampled from a person between 18 and 60 years old who received the Ad26.COV2.S COVID-19 vaccine or a placebo.

In regard to this clone: One end of the junction is discordant with germline, which a read error may explain. The chain employs TRBV30 and TRBJ2-2; no firm D call. The CDR3 contains 11 residues. Germline V CDR1 and CDR2: GTSNPN, SVGIG (reference sequence). CDR3 residues: CAWSALAAKVF. The CDR3 DNA sequence: TGTGCCTGGAGTGCCTTGGCGGCAAAGGTTTTT.

The chain couples TRBV7-6 to TRBJ2-3; no clear D gene. The CDR3 loop spans 12 amino acids. From germline, CDR1 is SGHVS and CDR2 FNYEAQ. The V and J ends lost 5 bases and 3 bases respectively, with 6 bases between them. The CDR3 DNA reads TGTGCCAGCAGCCAAACAACAGATACGCAGTATTTT. Translated, it gives CASSQTTDTQYF.

J is TRBJ1-6 and V is TRBV19; TRBD1 agrees at 10 bases. There are 17 residues in the CDR3. Germline values: CDR1 LNHDA, CDR2 SQIVND (reference sequence). With 1 base clipped from V and 8 bases from J, the junction kept 8 bases outside the gene matches. This CDR3 reads CASSIVWTGGSYSPLHF. CDR3 DNA sequence: TGTGCCAGTAGTATAGTTTGGACAGGGGGTTCGTATTCACCCCTCCACTTT.

The rearrangement links TRBV7-2 to TRBJ2-6; 9 bases map to TRBD1. The trim removed 3 bases at V and 2 bases at J, leaving 2 bases unmatched. Germline V lookup: CDR1 SGHTA, CDR2 FQGNSA. This CDR3 has 16 amino acids. Here the CDR3 reads CASSLTGGAGANVLTF. CDR3 in DNA: TGTGCCAGCAGCTTGACAGGGGGTGCTGGGGCCAACGTCCTGACTTTC.

V usage is TRBV7-3 and J usage is TRBJ1-4; 11 nucleotides match TRBD1. Trimming at V came to 5 bases and at J to 5 bases, leaving 7 bases not matched to a gene. Per the germline V gene, CDR1 is SGHTA and CDR2 is FQGTGA. There are 16 residues in the CDR3. CDR3: CASSRTGGRINEKLFF. CDR3 nucleotides: TGTGCCAGCAGCCGGACAGGGGGCAGGATAAATGAAAAACTGTTTTTT.

The gene calls are TRBV29-1 and TRBJ1-1, with D maybe TRBD1 (5 bases). The CDR3 contains 13 residues. With 7 bases removed from V and 10 bases from J, the gap between germline ends came to 22 bases. The V gene's germline CDR1 is SQVTM and CDR2 ANQGSEA. CDR3 nucleotides: TGCAGCGCCGACACCGGGGCCCCCAGAATAGCTTTCTTT. Protein: CSADTGAPRIAFF. The full variable domain, in which reference TRBV29-1 and TRBJ1-1 provide the parts outside the CDR3, is SAVISQKPSRDICQRGTSLTIQCQVDSQVTMMFWYRQQPGQSLTLIATANQGSEATYESGFVIDKFPISRPNLTFSTLTVSNMSPEDSSIYLCSADTGAPRIAFFGQGTRLTVV.

V and J are TRBV15 and TRBJ1-4; D gene unclear. This CDR3 contains 14 residues. The germline V gene has CDR1 LNHNV and CDR2 YYDKDF (reference sequence). The ends were cut back, 4 bases at V and 8 bases at J, with 14 bases in the middle. The CDR3 DNA is TGTGCCACCAGCAAGCTTCGACCGGGGGAAAAACTGTTTTTT. It encodes CATSKLRPGEKLFF.

This sequence joins TRBV23-1 and TRBJ2-7; 7 bases line up with TRBD1. TRBV23-1 is an ORF, with its function uncertain. CDR3 length equals 15 residues. The ends lost 1 base at V and 4 bases at J; junction bases unmatched: 7. The DNA of the CDR3 is TGCGCCAGCAGTCAATGGACCGACAGGGCGTACGAGCAGTACTTC. It encodes CASSQWTDRAYEQYF.

This clone appeared a single time. The V and J genes are TRBV18 and TRBJ2-6; the match to TRBD2 covers 7 bases. This CDR3 comprises 19 residues. J lost 4 bases, V lost 6 bases, and 18 bases had no gene match. Looked up from germline, CDR1 is KGHSH and CDR2 is LQKENI. CDR3 protein: CASSSGAGTILSGANVLTF. The CDR3 DNA sequence: TGTGCCAGCTCCTCAGGTGCGGGGACTATACTCTCCGGGGCCAACGTCCTGACTTTC.

The chain recombines TRBV6-2 or TRBV6-3 with TRBJ2-7, with TRBD2 as a possible D gene (5 bases). Trimming took off 2 bases at V and 2 bases at J, with 10 bases between the two ends. The germline V gene has CDR1 MNHEY and CDR2 SVGEGT. CDR3 length: 14 amino acids. The CDR3 reads CASSYGPGTYEQYF. The CDR3 DNA reads as TGTGCCAGCAGTTACGGCCCGGGAACCTACGAGCAGTACTTC.

The rearrangement links TRBV4-2 to TRBJ1-1; no reliable D call. V was cut by 4 bases and J by 1 base, with 13 bases left in between. This CDR3 spans 15 amino acids. Germline CDR1 reads LGHNA; CDR2 reads YNFKEQ. The CDR3 sequence: CASSPSRAGNTEAFF. The CDR3 DNA sequence: TGTGCCAGCAGCCCCTCGAGGGCAGGGAACACTGAAGCTTTCTTT.

J is TRBJ1-1 and V is TRBV7-2; the D gene is possibly TRBD1 (5 bases). Germline CDR1 and CDR2: SGHTA and FQGNSA. Trimming took off 5 bases at V and 6 bases at J, with 10 bases between the two ends. This CDR3 comprises 12 residues. In DNA, the CDR3 is TGTGCCAGCAGCCCCCGGGGCGCTGAAGCTTTCTTT. Translated, it gives CASSPRGAEAFF.

The rearrangement uses TRBV27 and TRBJ1-2; possibly TRBD1 for D (5 bases). The CDR3 is 13 amino acids. V was trimmed by 6 bases and J by 5 bases, leaving 13 bases between them. Germline loops: CDR1 MNHEY, CDR2 SMNVEV (reference sequence). CDR3 loop: CASRSEGTYGYTF. The CDR3 DNA reads as TGTGCCAGCAGGTCAGAAGGGACGTATGGCTACACCTTC.

In this sample, this clone turned up a few times. In nucleotides, the CDR3 is TGTGCCAGCAGTGCAGCAGGGAGCTGGGAGACCCAGTACTTC. Residues: CASSAAGSWETQYF. The chain combines TRBV6-1 with TRBJ2-5; D possibly matches TRBD1 or TRBD2 (5 bases each). V shed 4 bases and J shed 5 bases, with 14 bases lying between them. CDR1 and CDR2 from the germline V gene are MNHNS and SASEGT. CDR3 length: 14 residues.

The V gene is TRBV30, the J gene TRBJ1-6; unclear D gene. V lost 5 bases, J lost 14 bases, and 10 bases lay in between. Germline CDR1 and CDR2: GTSNPN and SVGIG (reference sequence). The CDR3 spans 10 residues. The CDR3 sequence is CAWQRTALHF. DNA of the CDR3: TGTGCCTGGCAGAGGACGGCCCTCCACTTT.

This clone was counted a few times. The chain is built from TRBV6-5 and TRBJ2-1, with D possibly being TRBD1 (6 bases). The CDR3 loop spans 13 amino acids. Trimming took off 4 bases at V and 4 bases at J, with 8 bases between the two ends. Germline loops: CDR1 MNHEY, CDR2 SVGAGI. In nucleotides, the CDR3 is TGTGCCAGCAGTTGGGACATATACAATGAGCAGTTCTTC. Translating it yields CASSWDIYNEQFF.

This rearrangement joins TRBV24-1 to TRBJ2-1; 10 nucleotides line up with TRBD2. Trimming cost V 3 bases and J 7 bases; bases outside gene matches: 5. This CDR3 is built from 15 residues. Germline V CDR1 and CDR2: KGHDR, SFDVKD. The DNA of the CDR3 is TGTGCCACCAGTGATCAGCGGGGGGGGGCTAATGAGCAGTTCTTC. Amino acid sequence: CATSDQRGGANEQFF.

The chain couples TRBV5-1 to TRBJ2-3; 8 bases line up with TRBD2. V shed 1 base and J 1 base; nucleotides not matched to a gene: 5. The CDR3 extends over 16 amino acids. Germline V gene sequence: CDR1 SGHRS, CDR2 YFSETQ. The CDR3 reads CASSLRGGLGTDTQYF. CDR3 in DNA: TGCGCCAGCAGCTTGCGGGGGGGCCTCGGCACAGATACGCAGTATTTT.

The V gene is TRBV29-1, the J gene TRBJ1-5; no definite D call. The CDR3 has 14 residues. The germline V and J ends were trimmed by 4 bases and 0 bases, with 10 bases remaining between them. Germline values: CDR1 SQVTM, CDR2 ANQGSEA. This chain's CDR3 is CSVAMTDSNQPQHF. Written as DNA, the CDR3 is TGCAGCGTTGCTATGACGGATAGCAATCAGCCCCAGCATTTT. The full variable domain, with the rest looked up from reference TRBV29-1 and TRBJ1-5, is SAVISQKPSRDICQRGTSLTIQCQVDSQVTMMFWYRQQPGQSLTLIATANQGSEATYESGFVIDKFPISRPNLTFSTLTVSNMSPEDSSIYLCSVAMTDSNQPQHFGDGTRLSIL.

V is TRBV12-1 and J is TRBJ1-4. TRBV12-1 counts as a pseudogene. The CDR3 is 15 residues long. The CDR3 DNA reads as TGTGCCAGCAGCTTTCCGGACGGCTGTAATGAAAAACTGTTTTTT. This encodes CASSFPDGCNEKLFF.

This clone came up once. The chain uses TRBV18 and TRBJ1-3; D remains ambiguous. CDR1 is KGHSH and CDR2 is LQKENI in the germline V gene. V shed 0 bases and J shed 0 bases, with 12 bases lying between them. The CDR3 totals 17 residues. Here the CDR3 reads CASSPPSGRFSGNTIYF. CDR3 bases: TGTGCCAGCTCACCACCTTCGGGCCGATTCTCTGGAAACACCATATATTTT.

The chain recombines TRBV7-9 with TRBJ2-3, with D unclear. Germline CDR1 is SEHNR and CDR2 is FQNEAQ (reference sequence). Trimming left V 5 bases short and J 0 bases short, with 0 bases between. The CDR3 loop spans 11 amino acids. In nucleotides, the CDR3 is TGTGCCAGCAGCAGCACAGATACGCAGTATTTT. Translating gives CASSSTDTQYF.